What follows describes a single T cell receptor beta chain. These data originate in a study of shared clonotypes between healthy human individuals. The CDR3 runs 14 residues. The germline V and J ends were trimmed by 2 bases and 2 bases, with 8 bases remaining between them. In germline, CDR1 is SGDLS, CDR2 YYNGEE. Positively selected for CCR7, the CD45RO-negative cells used as naive CD8 cells excluded terminally differentiated effector memory CD45RA+ cells. TCRdb's table, derived via immunoSEQ multiplex PCR, lists solely in-frame clones and lacks some. The sample records 1.5 million to 2.5 million clones, approximately 94% being singletons.

The rearrangement links TRBV9 to TRBJ2-1; the D is unclear. This clonotype originated in a man aged 18 to 30 in good health. Sequencing was performed on naive CD8+ T cells sorted from blood. The CDR3 nucleotides read TGTGCCAGCAGCGTCGACACCGCCTACAATGAGCAGTTCTTC. This translates into CASSVDTAYNEQFF.